This note documents a single T cell receptor (beta chain) sequence. The CDR3 loop spans 16 amino acids. Germline trimming cut 4 bases from V and 7 bases from J; bases unmatched to any gene: 15. CDR1 and CDR2 (germline): MDHEN, SYDVKM. This specimen belongs to a study of molecular identifiers for immune sequencing clone quantification. MiXCR, applied by TCRdb to the PCR reads, yields one record per CDR3 protein. Counted here are some 65,000 distinct CDR3 sequences, less than 20% occurring once; the ten biggest clones make up roughly 1.6%. The receptor's source is a human donor in good health. Some libraries in this study had Jurkat cell RNA spiked in. Sequencing was performed on naive CD8+ T cells from blood, with Jurkat cell RNA spiked in. Subset specified: FACS-sorted CD8+CD4-CCR7+CD45RA+ naive T cells. The chain uses TRBV28 and TRBJ2-7; TRBD2 matches at 8 bases. The CDR3 here is CASSSLAERAWGEQYF. For the CDR3, the DNA is TGTGCCAGCAGTTCACTAGCGGAACGGGCTTGGGGGGAGCAGTACTTC.